Below, 32 T cell receptor beta chains from the same sample are listed, as sequenced in a study of beta chain features in type 1 diabetes. Expressed TCRB transcripts were sequenced, since all the RNA that had been isolated was reverse transcribed. Produced via immunoSEQ multiplex PCR; TCRdb's table is partial and in-frame only. The data show 250,000 to 350,000 clones, about 15% seen once. Broader study findings: A moderate, significant TCRB CDR3 shortening appeared in type 1 diabetes across four CD4+ subsets.

Their antigen targets remain unknown. The source material was naive CD4+ T cells from blood. The receptors shown here come from a man aged 18 to 35 with type 1 diabetes.

The J gene is TRBJ2-5, the V gene TRBV9; tentatively, D is TRBD2 (7 bases). The CDR3 is made up of 15 amino acids. The V and J ends lost 1 base and 5 bases respectively, with 15 bases between them. Germline-derived CDR1 and CDR2 are SGDLS and YYNGEE. Written as DNA, the CDR3 is TGTGCCAGCAGCGTATCGGCCGGGGGGCTGGAGACCCAGTACTTC. Protein sequence: CASSVSAGGLETQYF. Using reference TRBV9 and TRBJ2-5 for the parts outside the CDR3, the full variable domain is DSGVTQTPKHLITATGQRVTLRCSPRSGDLSVYWYQQSLDQGLQFLIQYYNGEERAKGNILERFSAQQFPDLHSELNLSSLELGDSALYFCASSVSAGGLETQYFGPGTRLLVL.

The rearrangement joins TRBV28 to TRBJ2-7, with D unresolved. The length of the CDR3 is 15 residues. V lost 3 bases and J lost 0, with 12 bases in between. CDR1 is MDHEN and CDR2 is SYDVKM in the germline V gene. In DNA form, the CDR3 reads TGTGCCAGCAGTTTCAGAGGCAGCCTCTCCTACGAGCAGTACTTC. Its protein product is CASSFRGSLSYEQYF.

This chain connects TRBV27 to TRBJ1-5; TRBD1 matches at 9 bases. This CDR3 has 14 residues. Germline lookup yields CDR1 MNHEY and CDR2 SMNVEV (reference sequence). Unmatched junction bases numbered 6, after V lost 5 bases and J lost 7 bases. In nucleotides, the CDR3 is TGTGCCAGCAGTAGGACAGGGGCAGCGCAGCCCCAGCATTTT. Translating it yields CASSRTGAAQPQHF.

This clone has more than one count but fewer than ten. The J gene is TRBJ2-3, the V gene TRBV6-5; 11 bases agree with TRBD2. This CDR3 spans 15 amino acids. V dropped 7 bases and J dropped 4; count of bases not matched to a gene: 7. Germline CDR1 reads MNHEY; CDR2 reads SVGAGI. In nucleotides, the CDR3 is TGTGCCAGCACCGTAGCGGGGGGGCTTCCAGATACGCAGTATTTT. The encoded protein is CASTVAGGLPDTQYF.

Only a few counts were recorded for this clone. V is TRBV11-2 and J is TRBJ2-7; 8 bases agree with TRBD1. The CDR3 contains 15 residues. Germline V gene lookup returns CDR1 SGHAT and CDR2 FQNNGV. J lost 7 bases, V lost 4 bases, and 12 bases had no gene match. The CDR3 DNA reads as TGTGCCAGCAGCTCGGACAGGGAGCTCTTGGGTGAGCAGTACTTC. The encoded protein is CASSSDRELLGEQYF.

This clone was counted only a few times. The chain joins TRBV23-1 to TRBJ2-7; 11 bases agree with TRBD1. TRBV23-1 is labeled an ORF, and its function is uncertain. There are 19 residues in the CDR3. V was clipped by 3 bases and J by 1 base; unmatched bases: 14. CDR3 DNA sequence: TGCGCCAGCAGTCAGTCCGGGACAGGGGGATTCTTGTATTCCTACGAGCAGTACTTC. This encodes CASSQSGTGGFLYSYEQYF.

Only a few counts were recorded for this clone. The chain employs TRBV5-4 and TRBJ2-5; TRBD1 matches at 7 bases. Germline-derived CDR1 and CDR2 are SGHNT and YYREEE (reference sequence). The CDR3 runs to 14 residues. The CDR3 nucleotides are TGTGCGTCGACCCCCACAGGGGCCCAAGAGACCCAGTACTTC. The encoded protein is CASTPTGAQETQYF.

This clone was observed a few times. This chain connects TRBV28 to TRBJ2-7; TRBD1 agrees at 9 bases. This CDR3 contains 14 residues. Germline assignment: CDR1 MDHEN and CDR2 SYDVKM. Unmatched junction bases numbered 10, after V lost 7 bases and J lost 6 bases. The CDR3 sequence: CASTQGTGRFEQYF. For the CDR3, the DNA is TGTGCCAGCACCCAAGGGACAGGGAGGTTCGAGCAGTACTTC.

V is TRBV30 and J is TRBJ1-5, with 8 positions matching TRBD1. Trimming cost V 1 base and J 6 bases; bases outside gene matches: 5. Germline V gene sequence: CDR1 GTSNPN, CDR2 SVGIG (reference sequence). This CDR3 has 14 amino acids. The CDR3 is CAWSGTGRGQPQHF. The CDR3 nucleotides are TGTGCCTGGAGTGGGACAGGGAGGGGTCAGCCCCAGCATTTT.

V and J are TRBV7-9 and TRBJ1-1, with a possible D match to TRBD1 (5 bases). Per the germline V gene, CDR1 is SEHNR and CDR2 is FQNEAQ (reference sequence). This CDR3 is 14 amino acids long. V was clipped by 1 base and J by 10 bases, with 16 bases between them. This chain's CDR3 is CASSLVDPFGGAFF. The CDR3 nucleotides are TGTGCCAGCAGCTTAGTTGACCCTTTCGGGGGAGCTTTCTTT.

The chain uses TRBV27 and TRBJ2-7; D is possibly TRBD2 (5 bases). This CDR3 spans 13 amino acids. With 9 bases removed from V and 4 bases from J, the gap between germline ends came to 16 bases. Per the germline V gene, CDR1 is MNHEY and CDR2 is SMNVEV (reference sequence). The CDR3 sequence is CASRANPGYEQYF. The CDR3 DNA reads as TGTGCCAGTCGGGCTAATCCGGGGTACGAGCAGTACTTC.

This clone was seen once. The V gene is TRBV19, the J gene TRBJ2-1, with D tentatively TRBD2 (5 bases). Between the trimmed V and J ends, which lost 3 bases and 0 bases, there was a span of 9 bases. Germline-derived CDR1 and CDR2 are LNHDA and SQIVND (reference sequence). The CDR3 sequence is 15 residues long. The CDR3 sequence: CASSMERSSYNEQFF. In nucleotides, the CDR3 is TGTGCCAGTAGTATGGAGCGGAGCTCCTACAATGAGCAGTTCTTC.

The rearrangement joins TRBV4-1 to TRBJ1-1, with 12 bases matching TRBD1. The CDR3 totals 17 residues. CDR1 and CDR2 (germline): MGHRA, YSYEKL. Trimming removed 2 bases from V and 4 bases from J; junction bases left unmatched: 8. CDR3 bases: TGCGCCAGCAGCCAACACCCCGGGACAGGGGGCATCACTGAAGCTTTCTTT. Its translation is CASSQHPGTGGITEAFF.

In its sample, this clone was seen a few times. One end of the junction varies from germline; a read error may be responsible. CDR3 loop: CASSPRVSGRSSIIF. CDR3 sequence (DNA): TGTGCCAGCAGTCCCCGGGTTAGCGGGAGGTCTTCAATAATCTTC. The genes are TRBV28 and TRBJ2-1; TRBD2 matches 10 bases. This CDR3 has 15 residues. Looked up from germline, CDR1 is MDHEN and CDR2 is SYDVKM.

The CDR3 bases are TGCAGCGTGGCGACAGACCCTAGCTCCTACAATGAGCAGTTCTTC. It translates to CSVATDPSSYNEQFF. The V gene is TRBV29-1, the J gene TRBJ2-1, with D maybe TRBD1 (5 bases). V was trimmed by 6 bases and J by 0 bases, leaving 15 bases between them. This CDR3 region has 15 residues. CDR1 is SQVTM and CDR2 is ANQGSEA in the germline V gene.

This clone has just a few counts. J is TRBJ2-1 and V is TRBV30, with TRBD2 identical over 14 bases. J lost 10 bases, V lost 5 bases, and 4 bases had no gene match. The V gene's germline CDR1 is GTSNPN and CDR2 SVGIG (reference sequence). The CDR3 is 13 amino acids. For the CDR3, the DNA is TGTGCCTGGGGGACTAGCGGGAGAGGGGAGCAGTTCTTC. This codes for CAWGTSGRGEQFF.

The V gene is TRBV28, the J gene TRBJ2-1, with 11 bases fitting TRBD2. V was clipped by 6 bases and J by 15 bases; unmatched bases: 4. Per the germline V gene, CDR1 is MDHEN and CDR2 is SYDVKM. This CDR3 contains 11 residues. This CDR3 is CASRDGLAGFF. In nucleotides, the CDR3 is TGTGCCAGCAGGGATGGACTAGCGGGGTTCTTC.

This chain connects TRBV5-1 to TRBJ2-3; 7 bases agree with TRBD2. This CDR3 comprises 15 residues. Germline-derived CDR1 and CDR2 are SGHRS and YFSETQ. V dropped 4 bases and J dropped 1; count of bases not matched to a gene: 6. DNA for the CDR3: TGCGCCAGCAGCGGGAGGGGCGGGGGCACAGATACGCAGTATTTT. Translation gives CASSGRGGGTDTQYF.

As to this clone: Other DNA variants within this sample encode the same CDR3. The V and J genes are TRBV29-1 and TRBJ1-1; unclear D gene. The CDR3 covers 13 residues. V dropped 4 bases and J dropped 1 base, with 10 bases sitting between them. Germline CDR1 is SQVTM and CDR2 is ANQGSEA. This CDR3 is CSVGGRANTEAFF. The CDR3 nucleotides are TGCAGCGTTGGAGGGAGAGCGAACACTGAAGCTTTCTTT.

The sample holds a few counts of this clone. The rearrangement joins TRBV18 to TRBJ1-1; 8 nucleotides agree with TRBD1. The CDR3 sequence is 15 residues long. Germline trimming cut 3 bases from V and 6 bases from J; bases unmatched to any gene: 9. Germline values: CDR1 KGHSH, CDR2 LQKENI. The CDR3 DNA sequence: TGTGCCAGCTCACCGCGGACAGGGTTTGAGGCTGAAGCTTTCTTT. Amino acids: CASSPRTGFEAEAFF.

This clone was counted a few times. The CDR3 loop reads CASSSVGRTGYQPQHF. CDR3 nucleotide sequence: TGTGCCAGCAGCTCCGTGGGCAGGACAGGGTATCAGCCCCAGCATTTT. V is TRBV7-9 and J is TRBJ1-5; 8 bases are a match to TRBD1. J was trimmed by 5 bases and V by 4 bases; bases with no gene match: 10. The germline V gene has CDR1 SEHNR and CDR2 FQNEAQ (reference sequence). The CDR3 is 16 amino acids.

The chain is built from TRBV4-2 and TRBJ2-3; D unclear. V lost 1 base and J lost 0, with 11 bases in between. The CDR3 totals 16 residues. CDR1 and CDR2 from the germline V gene are LGHNA and YNFKEQ. The CDR3 sequence: CASSQVKLASTDTQYF. The DNA of the CDR3 is TGTGCCAGCAGCCAAGTCAAACTTGCTAGCACAGATACGCAGTATTTT.

The chain joins TRBV19 to TRBJ2-4, with TRBD2 matching over 7 bases. Germline-derived CDR1 and CDR2 are LNHDA and SQIVND (reference sequence). V shed 11 bases and J 7 bases; nucleotides not matched to a gene: 5. The CDR3 runs to 11 residues. CDR3 in DNA: TGTGCCTCTGGGGGGGTGAACATTCAGTACTTC. Protein product: CASGGVNIQYF.

The chain uses TRBV5-1 and TRBJ2-1, with TRBD1 matching over 8 bases. The CDR3 sequence is 16 residues long. CDR1 SGHRS and CDR2 YFSETQ come from the germline V gene. V was clipped by 0 bases and J by 5 bases; unmatched bases: 7. CDR3: CASSLEPGQAHNEQFF. CDR3 DNA sequence: TGCGCCAGCAGCTTGGAGCCGGGACAGGCCCACAATGAGCAGTTCTTC.

This clone occurred a few times. This chain links TRBV30 with TRBJ1-2, with a weak D call TRBD1 (5 bases). Germline CDR1 GTSNPN, CDR2 SVGIG (reference sequence). The CDR3 has 14 residues. V dropped 7 bases and J dropped 2 bases, with 17 bases sitting between them. The CDR3 nucleotides are TGTGCCTCTCAAAGGCAGGGATTAAACTATGGCTACACCTTC. It is translated as CASQRQGLNYGYTF.

This clone has just a few counts. The V call is TRBV7-9, the J call TRBJ2-4; no clear D gene. The CDR3 extends over 16 amino acids. Trimming stripped 8 bases from V and 4 bases from J, with 21 bases between. Looked up from germline, CDR1 is SEHNR and CDR2 is FQNEAQ (reference sequence). The CDR3 bases are TGTGCCAGCGAAGAGGTCAGCCACCTAAGAAAAAACATTCAGTACTTC. Protein: CASEEVSHLRKNIQYF.

The chain recombines TRBV27 with TRBJ2-7; D may be TRBD2 (7 bases). Trimming removed 1 base from V and 7 bases from J, with 14 bases in between. CDR1 MNHEY and CDR2 SMNVEV come from the germline V gene (reference sequence). The CDR3 loop spans 14 amino acids. The CDR3 region is CASSLWGGGEEQYF. Here the CDR3 DNA reads TGTGCCAGCAGTTTATGGGGAGGGGGAGAGGAGCAGTACTTC.

This clone was picked up a small number of times. The rearrangement links TRBV28 to TRBJ2-3, with TRBD2 matching 13 bases. V lost 5 bases, J lost 2 bases, and 4 bases stayed unmatched. Germline assignment: CDR1 MDHEN and CDR2 SYDVKM. This CDR3 comprises 16 residues. CDR3 region: CASSPGLAGPTDTQYF. The CDR3 DNA reads as TGTGCCAGCAGTCCGGGACTAGCGGGGCCCACAGATACGCAGTATTTT.

This clone was counted a few times. The chain combines TRBV9 with TRBJ2-5; D is possibly TRBD1 (6 bases). The CDR3 length is 15 residues. Deletions cut 4 bases from V and 2 bases from J, with 15 bases between. Germline V gene sequence: CDR1 SGDLS, CDR2 YYNGEE. The CDR3 region has the DNA TGTGCCAGCAGCCTCGGACAGTCAGGTCAAGAGACCCAGTACTTC. Translated, it gives CASSLGQSGQETQYF. Full variable domain (rest looked up from reference TRBV9 and TRBJ2-5): DSGVTQTPKHLITATGQRVTLRCSPRSGDLSVYWYQQSLDQGLQFLIQYYNGEERAKGNILERFSAQQFPDLHSELNLSSLELGDSALYFCASSLGQSGQETQYFGPGTRLLVL.

The chain joins TRBV28 to TRBJ1-1; D call uncertain. Trimming stripped 6 bases from V and 11 bases from J, with 16 bases between. The CDR3 extends over 12 amino acids. Germline assignment: CDR1 MDHEN and CDR2 SYDVKM. The DNA of the CDR3 is TGTGCCAGCAGCGGCCAACCCTGGGCGGCTTTCTTT. This translates into CASSGQPWAAFF.

This chain links TRBV28 with TRBJ1-5, with 7 bases that match TRBD1. Germline V gene data show CDR1 as MDHEN and CDR2 as SYDVKM. The CDR3 sequence is 16 residues long. Trimming at V came to 3 bases and at J to 1 base, leaving 6 bases not matched to a gene. The chain's CDR3 is CASSLRQGRSNQPQHF. DNA for the CDR3: TGTGCCAGCAGTTTGAGACAGGGTAGAAGCAATCAGCCCCAGCATTTT.

This clone occurred a few times. V and J are TRBV15 and TRBJ2-3, with a possible D match to TRBD2 (6 bases). V lost 3 bases and J lost 4, with 17 bases in between. The CDR3 length is 16 residues. The V gene's germline CDR1 is LNHNV and CDR2 YYDKDF (reference sequence). DNA for the CDR3: TGTGCCACCAGCAGCAGACCAGTTGGAGGGGCAGATACGCAGTATTTT. Residues: CATSSRPVGGADTQYF.